These T cell receptor beta chains were read from a single sample in a study of cytomegalovirus exposure and HLA in healthy donors. The method was immunoSEQ multiplex PCR; TCRdb's version includes in-frame clones alone and lacks a portion of them. The sample consists of around 110,000 clones, 65% to 80% of them appearing once. Input material: PBMCs. All receptors come from a man aged 55 to 69 in good health and CMV-seronegative. The conserved cysteine and the conserved F or W are not part of the CDR3 here. Fields, in order: J gene, D gene, V gene, CDR3 length, CDR3 protein. D genes are given only for firm matches.

TRBJ1-1 TRBD1 TRBV9 13 ASSLPGTGNTEAF
TRBJ1-2 TRBD1 TRBV18 13 ASSPGTGDSYGYT
TRBJ2-2 TRBD2 TRBV5-4 15 ASSLDRTRIGTGELF
TRBJ2-1 NA TRBV15 13 ATSSATRVSGEQF
TRBJ1-2 NA TRBV5-4 13 ASSLDMGGYYGYT
TRBJ1-1 NA TRBV11-2 10 ASSLARGEAF
TRBJ1-1 TRBD1 TRBV2 13 ASSGQGAGNTEAF
TRBJ2-7 TRBD1 TRBV30 11 AWSRDRSYEQY
TRBJ2-5 TRBD2 TRBV15 13 ATSRATSGQETQY
TRBJ1-1 NA TRBV5-1 12 ASSPQGQNTEAF
TRBJ1-2 TRBD1 TRBV7-2 14 ASSSLQGASNYGYT
TRBJ1-5 TRBD1 TRBV4-3 13 ASSQGQGVGQPQH
TRBJ1-1 TRBD1 TRBV9 12 ASSEGQAITEAF
TRBJ2-7 TRBD1 TRBV6-5 13 ASSYGGQGTYEQY
TRBJ1-5 NA TRBV13 15 ASSRKPTGHSNQPQH
TRBJ1-1 NA TRBV6-1 11 ASGGGGRTEAF
TRBJ1-5 NA TRBV4-2 12 ASSSQGSNQPQH
TRBJ1-1 NA TRBV10-3 14 AISEFSTGTIPEAF
TRBJ1-2 NA TRBV6-5 12 VSGFRQSGSGYT
TRBJ1-2 NA TRBV27 11 ASSFGQGYGYT
TRBJ1-2 NA TRBV7-2 12 ASSADRSGYGYT
TRBJ2-7 TRBD1 TRBV7-2 13 ASSQTRDRFYEQY
TRBJ2-4 NA TRBV6-1 11 ASREVLANIQY
TRBJ1-4 NA TRBV19 13 ASPGVYSTNEKLF
TRBJ2-3 NA TRBV29-1 13 SVEGTASGGYTQY
TRBJ2-5 NA TRBV6-5 13 ASSYSGTPRETQY
TRBJ1-3 NA TRBV18 13 ASSPSQGGGNTIY
TRBJ1-1 NA TRBV7-9 10 ASSLGGGRAF
TRBJ2-5 TRBD1 TRBV7-9 12 ASSEQGARETQY
TRBJ2-3 TRBD2 TRBV6-6 14 ASSYGTSLLTDTQY
TRBJ2-7 TRBD2 TRBV30 13 AWSASGAYSYEQY
TRBJ1-1 NA TRBV29-1 12 SVKGQLLSTEAF